This entry is about one T cell receptor (beta chain). No antigen is known for it. This sample stems from a study of shared clonotypes between healthy human individuals. The study's findings and limits: Non-shared clonotypes had lower generation probabilities than clonotypes shared by all four sorted-subset donors.

Each sample came from a Caucasian adult donor living in Nashville, Tennessee. This CDR3 comprises 18 residues. Looked up from germline, CDR1 is SGHNT and CDR2 is YENEEA. Trimming shortened V by 1 base and J by 2 bases, and 18 bases separated the two germline ends. Using immunoSEQ multiplex PCR, the repertoire was profiled, and TCRdb retains in-frame clones only, with some absent. There are 2.3 million or so clones in the sample; roughly 93% occur only once, and roughly 0.36% lies in the top ten. The chain is built from TRBV11-3 and TRBJ2-1; perhaps TRBD2 as D (5 bases). The sequence came from a man between 18 and 29 years old in good health. Some clones in this sample may be carry-over from other donors' samples. Sequences were obtained from naive CD4+ T cells from PBMCs. This sample's subset: CD45RA+ positively selected. The CDR3 loop is CASSLVYSSEGTYNEQFF. The CDR3 DNA sequence: TGTGCCAGCAGCTTAGTTTATAGCAGCGAGGGTACCTACAATGAGCAGTTCTTC.